This T cell receptor (beta chain) appears in the sequencing data of a study of T cell responses to AZD1222 COVID-19 vaccine. V gave up 12 bases and J gave up 8 bases, with 13 bases separating them. The CDR3 is 11 amino acids. The V gene's germline CDR1 is KGHDR and CDR2 SFDVKD. Assay: immunoSEQ multiplex PCR; the TCRdb copy retains only in-frame clones and omits some. The sample lists about 150,000 clones; roughly nine tenths were seen once. This material consisted of peripheral blood, taken 28 days after the second AZD1222 dose. The chain combines TRBV24-1 with TRBJ2-1, with D possibly called TRBD1 or TRBD2 (6 bases each). This TCR was recovered from an adult who received the AZD1222 COVID-19 vaccine. The CDR3 reads CASERGHEQFF. CDR3 DNA: TGTGCCTCCGAACGGGGGCATGAGCAGTTCTTC.